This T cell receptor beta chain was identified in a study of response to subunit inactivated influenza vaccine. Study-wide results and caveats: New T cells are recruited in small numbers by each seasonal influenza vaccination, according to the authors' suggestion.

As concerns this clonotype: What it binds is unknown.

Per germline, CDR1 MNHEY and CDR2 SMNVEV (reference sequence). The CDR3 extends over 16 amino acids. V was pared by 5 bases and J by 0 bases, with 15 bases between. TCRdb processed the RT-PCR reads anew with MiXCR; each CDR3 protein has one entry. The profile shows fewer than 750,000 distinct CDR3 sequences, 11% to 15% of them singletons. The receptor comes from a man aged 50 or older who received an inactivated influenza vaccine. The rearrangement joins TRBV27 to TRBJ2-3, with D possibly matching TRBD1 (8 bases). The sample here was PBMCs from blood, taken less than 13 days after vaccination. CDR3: CASSAHRGGSTDTQYF. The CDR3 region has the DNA TGTGCCAGCAGTGCCCACAGGGGGGGAAGCACAGATACGCAGTATTTT.